The 18 T cell receptor beta chains listed next were all sequenced from one sample in a study of breast tumors, draining lymph nodes, adjacent tissues. Samples came from axillary lymph nodes draining the breast cancer. Each CDR3 protein gets one entry after TCRdb re-called the multiplex PCR reads with MiXCR. This repertoire shows about 150,000 distinct CDR3 sequences, 32% found once; its top ten account for approximately 2.2%. The specimen was axillary lymph node tissue. The source is a female donor with breast cancer. Some clones in this sample may be carry-over from other donors' samples.

The sample holds many counts of this clonotype. The rearrangement links TRBV4-2 to TRBJ2-1, with 9 positions matching TRBD2. The germline gives CDR1 LGHNA, CDR2 YNFKEQ. Losses at the gene ends were 4 bases for V and 0 bases for J; bases not matched to a gene: 1. The CDR3 has 15 residues. The CDR3 reads CASSLSGSSYNEQFF. CDR3 sequence (DNA): TGTGCCAGCAGCCTTAGCGGGAGCTCCTACAATGAGCAGTTCTTC.

As to this clonotype: This may be a read error: a much more frequent sequence differs by one nucleotide. The V call is TRBV6-1, the J call TRBJ1-5, with unresolved D. Per germline, CDR1 MNHNS and CDR2 SASEGT. Trimming cost V 5 bases and J 2 bases, with 13 bases left between them. CDR3 length: 15 amino acids. CDR3 DNA: TGTGCCAGCAGTCACGATTACAGCGGCAATCAGCCCCAGCATTTT. Translating it yields CASSHDYSGNQPQHF.

This clonotype was observed at least ten times. The chain has TRBV29-1 and TRBJ2-3; D is unclear. CDR3 length equals 12 residues. Germline assignment: CDR1 SQVTM and CDR2 ANQGSEA. Trimming removed 4 bases from V and 2 bases from J, with 7 bases in between. CDR3 DNA: TGCAGCGTTGGACACTTCACAGATACGCAGTATTTT. This encodes CSVGHFTDTQYF.

This clonotype has a count of ten or more. The chain recombines TRBV11-2 with TRBJ2-3; TRBD1 aligns across 8 bases. CDR1 is SGHAT and CDR2 is FQNNGV in the germline V gene. V lost 2 bases, J lost 0 bases, and 1 base stayed unmatched. CDR3 size: 15 residues. The CDR3 DNA follows: TGTGCCAGCAGCTTATGGGACAGGAGCACAGATACGCAGTATTTT. This encodes CASSLWDRSTDTQYF.

The table lists this clonotype with many counts. V is TRBV9 and J is TRBJ2-2, with D hard to call. V was shortened by 4 bases and J by 2 bases, with 3 bases between the two germline ends. This CDR3 region has 12 residues. The germline gives CDR1 SGDLS, CDR2 YYNGEE. CDR3 nucleotides: TGTGCCAGCAGCAGAAACACCGGGGAGCTGTTTTTT. Protein product: CASSRNTGELFF.

With respect to this clonotype: A much larger clone differs from this one at a single base, so this may be a read error. This is likely a read error, given that the CDR3 carries no conserved phenylalanine or tryptophan at its end. The rearrangement joins TRBV6-6 to TRBJ1-6, with a weak D call TRBD1 (6 bases). Germline CDR1 and CDR2: MNHNY and SVGAGI (reference sequence). CDR3 length: 14 amino acids. V lost 5 bases and J 10 bases, leaving 15 bases between the germline ends. The CDR3 DNA reads as TGTGCCAGCAGTCTTTCGGGGGCTTCGTCACCCCTCCACTCT. It yields the protein CASSLSGASSPLHS.

Ten or more counts support this clonotype. J is TRBJ1-5 and V is TRBV7-2, with TRBD1 identical over 8 bases. Germline CDR1 and CDR2: SGHTA and FQGNSA. The CDR3 contains 15 residues. The junction had 6 bases not matched to a gene; V was cut back by 4 bases and J by 4 bases. CDR3 sequence reads: CASSSGTGPNQPQHF. The CDR3 DNA follows: TGTGCCAGCAGCTCGGGGACAGGACCAAATCAGCCCCAGCATTTT.

This clonotype came up many times. This may be a read error: a much more frequent sequence differs by one nucleotide. V and J are TRBV19 and TRBJ2-7, with 8 nucleotides matching TRBD2. Germline assignment: CDR1 LNHDA and CDR2 SQIVND (reference sequence). The CDR3 totals 15 residues. Trimming took 5 bases from V and 0 from J; bases not matched to a gene: 6. Here the CDR3 DNA reads TGTGCCAGTAGTGTAGCGGGACCCATCTCCTACGAGCAGTACTTC. It yields the protein CASSVAGPISYEQYF.

This rearrangement joins TRBV29-1 to TRBJ1-2, with a weak D call TRBD1 (6 bases). The CDR3 is 11 residues long. Trimming cost V 7 bases and J 4 bases, with 10 bases left between them. Germline V gene lookup returns CDR1 SQVTM and CDR2 ANQGSEA. The CDR3 loop is CSAGEVYGYTF. In nucleotides, the CDR3 is TGCAGCGCAGGGGAGGTCTATGGCTACACCTTC.

This clonotype was detected many times. Its ends do not fully match the called genes, so a read error is possible. The chain links TRBV20-1 to TRBJ1-2; no reliable D call. Looked up from germline, CDR1 is DFQATT and CDR2 is SNEGSKA (reference sequence). The CDR3 totals 12 residues. In nucleotides, the CDR3 is TGCAGTGCAAACAAGGGAGATGGCGGCTCCACCTTC. As protein: CSANKGDGGSTF.

Points on this clonotype: This may be a read error: a much more frequent sequence differs by one nucleotide. This sequence joins TRBV28 and TRBJ1-2; no clear D. The CDR3 has 14 amino acids. Between the trimmed V and J ends, which lost 2 bases and 10 bases, there was a span of 17 bases. Germline V gene lookup returns CDR1 MDHEN and CDR2 SYDVKM. Here the CDR3 DNA reads TGTGCCAGCAGTTTAGTCCTTCCCGTTGGTGACTACACCTTC. This sequence encodes CASSLVLPVGDYTF.

The rearrangement uses TRBV5-1 and TRBJ1-1; no clear D. The CDR3 runs 14 residues. The ends were cut back, 0 bases at V and 5 bases at J, with 11 bases in the middle. Germline V CDR1 and CDR2: SGHRS, YFSETQ. The CDR3 spells CASSLVPGSTEAFF. CDR3 DNA: TGCGCCAGCAGCTTGGTCCCAGGTAGTACTGAAGCTTTCTTT.

This clonotype has just a few counts. A read error may explain this, as a much larger clone is one base away. The chain combines TRBV6-1 with TRBJ1-4; no clear D. Germline loops: CDR1 MNHNS, CDR2 SASEGT. V shed 5 bases and J shed 5 bases, with 9 bases lying between them. This CDR3 spans 13 amino acids. CDR3 DNA: TGTGCCAGCAGTCACACCCGAAATGAAAAACTGTTTTTT. It encodes CASSHTRNEKLFF.

This clonotype has only a few counts. The J gene is TRBJ2-7, the V gene TRBV5-6, with D hard to call. Germline V lookup: CDR1 SGHDT, CDR2 YYEEEE. V gave up 2 bases and J gave up 3 bases, with 6 bases separating them. The CDR3 loop spans 12 amino acids. The DNA for the CDR3 is TGTGCCAGCAGCTTCCCCTACTACGAGCAGTACGTC. As protein: CASSFPYYEQYV.

The CDR3 here is CASSLQLLTGSYEQYV. CDR3 bases: TGTGCCAGCAGCTTACAGCTCCTCACAGGTTCCTACGAGCAGTACGTC. The rearrangement links TRBV7-9 to TRBJ2-7, with a weak D call TRBD1 (5 bases). V was shortened by 2 bases and J by 1 base, with 15 bases between the two germline ends. Germline V gives CDR1 SEHNR, CDR2 FQNEAQ (reference sequence). The CDR3 length is 16 residues.

As to this clonotype: One end of the junction does not line up with germline, which may come from a read error. J is TRBJ2-7 and V is TRBV20-1; D is unclear. This CDR3 is 12 amino acids long. Germline V gene data show CDR1 as DFQATT and CDR2 as SNEGSKA (reference sequence). CDR3 amino acids: CSAPERTYEQYF. CDR3 DNA sequence: TGCAGTGCCCCGGAACGGACCTACGAACAGTACTTC.

This clonotype was observed many times. The V gene is TRBV5-1, the J gene TRBJ2-1, with D possibly being TRBD1 (7 bases). The germline gives CDR1 SGHRS, CDR2 YFSETQ. CDR3 length equals 13 residues. V was cut by 5 bases and J by 3 bases, with 9 bases left in between. CDR3: CASRRDSYNEQFF. The CDR3, as DNA: TGCGCCAGCAGGCGGGACAGCTACAATGAGCAGTTCTTC. The full variable domain, completed using reference TRBV5-1 and TRBJ2-1, is KAGVTQTPRYLIKTRGQQVTLSCSPISGHRSVSWYQQTPGQGLQFLFEYFSETQRNKGNFPGRFSGRQFSNSRSEMNVSTLELGDSALYLCASRRDSYNEQFFGPGTRLTVL.

This rearrangement joins TRBV7-3 to TRBJ1-5; possibly TRBD1 for D (6 bases). V shed 2 bases and J shed 14 bases, with 19 bases lying between them. CDR1 and CDR2 from the germline V gene are SGHTA and FQGTGA. The CDR3 spans 14 residues. The chain's CDR3 is CASSLGHTGSYEHF. CDR3 in DNA: TGTGCCAGCAGCTTAGGGCATACAGGGTCGTACGAGCATTTT.